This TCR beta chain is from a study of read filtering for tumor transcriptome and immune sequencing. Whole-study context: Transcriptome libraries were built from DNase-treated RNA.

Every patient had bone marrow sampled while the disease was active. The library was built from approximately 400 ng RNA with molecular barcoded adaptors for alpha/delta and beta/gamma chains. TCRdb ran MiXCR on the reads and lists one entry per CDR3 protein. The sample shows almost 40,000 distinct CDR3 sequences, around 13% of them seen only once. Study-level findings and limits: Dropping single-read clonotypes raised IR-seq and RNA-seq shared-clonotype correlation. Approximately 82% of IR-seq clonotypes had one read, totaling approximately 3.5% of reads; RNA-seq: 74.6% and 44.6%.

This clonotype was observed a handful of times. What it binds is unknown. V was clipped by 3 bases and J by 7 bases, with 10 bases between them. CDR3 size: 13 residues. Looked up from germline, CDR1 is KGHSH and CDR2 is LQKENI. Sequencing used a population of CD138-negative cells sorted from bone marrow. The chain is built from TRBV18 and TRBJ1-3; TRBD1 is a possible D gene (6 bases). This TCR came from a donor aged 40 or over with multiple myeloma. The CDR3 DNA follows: TGTGCCAGCTCACCGGTTACAGGGAACACCATATATTTT. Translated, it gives CASSPVTGNTIYF.